The present TCR beta chain was sequenced within a study of blood T cell repertoires in COVID-19. Looking at the study overall: Nucleic acid was either cDNA or gDNA, and it came from T cells, B-cell-depleted T cells, or PBMCs.

Participant age was about 18 to 100 years, and participants resided in about two dozen US areas. The repertoire was sequenced with immunoSEQ multiplex PCR; TCRdb's copy has only in-frame clones and lacks some. This table has roughly 290,000 clones, 70% to 90% appearing once. The V and J ends lost 5 bases and 0 bases respectively, with 16 bases between them. CDR3 length equals 16 residues. Per germline, CDR1 SNHLY and CDR2 FYNNEI. This clone was seen a handful of times. The origin of this receptor is a young woman who had recovered from COVID-19. The sample comprised PBMCs or T cells enriched from blood (not recorded which). The chain has TRBV2 and TRBJ1-2, with D possibly matching TRBD1 (6 bases). CDR3 DNA: TGTGCCAGCAGTACCGACAGGACGCCCCCTAACTATGGCTACACCTTC. Protein sequence: CASSTDRTPPNYGYTF.